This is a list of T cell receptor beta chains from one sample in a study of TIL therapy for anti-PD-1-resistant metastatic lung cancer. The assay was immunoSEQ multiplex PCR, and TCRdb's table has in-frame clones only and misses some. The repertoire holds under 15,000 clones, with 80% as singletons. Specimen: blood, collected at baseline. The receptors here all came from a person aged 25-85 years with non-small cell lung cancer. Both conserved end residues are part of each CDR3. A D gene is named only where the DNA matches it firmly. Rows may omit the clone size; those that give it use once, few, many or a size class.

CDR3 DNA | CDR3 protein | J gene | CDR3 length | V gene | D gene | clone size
TGTGCCAGCAGCCTTCAGGAGGGCACCTACAATGAGCAGTTCTTC | CASSLQEGTYNEQFF | TRBJ2-1 | 15 | TRBV9 | - | -
TGTGCTAGTGGTTTGCCACAGGGGACTAGCGCCTCCTACGAGCAGTACTTC | CASGLPQGTSASYEQYF | TRBJ2-7 | 17 | TRBV12-5 | TRBD2 | -
TGTGCCAGTAGGGGCTTAGCCTCCTACGAGCAGTACTTC | CASRGLASYEQYF | TRBJ2-7 | 13 | TRBV5-8 | - | few
TGTGCCAGTAGTATCGGGCTGACTGGAAACACCATATATTTT | CASSIGLTGNTIYF | TRBJ1-3 | 14 | TRBV19 | - | -
TGTGCCAGCAGCCCGACAGGGGGCGCCGACAATGAGCAGTTCTTC | CASSPTGGADNEQFF | TRBJ2-1 | 15 | TRBV6-5 | TRBD1 | -
TGTGCCAGCAGCTTCCGACCGACTAGAACGATCTTAAGCTCCTACGAGCAGTACTTC | CASSFRPTRTILSSYEQYF | TRBJ2-7 | 19 | TRBV5-4 | - | few
TGCGCCAGCAGCCAAGAGGGGTTGGGAGAAAAACTGTTTTTT | CASSQEGLGEKLFF | TRBJ1-4 | 14 | TRBV4-3 | - | -
TGCGCCAGCAGCCAAACACTGGGCCGGGACAGGGGGACGGCGACCCAGTACTTC | CASSQTLGRDRGTATQYF | TRBJ2-5 | 18 | TRBV4-1 | TRBD1 | -
TGTGCCAGCAGCTTGGACAGGGGCGGGTTCGGTGAGCAGTTCTTC | CASSLDRGGFGEQFF | TRBJ2-1 | 15 | TRBV7-9 | TRBD1 | -
TGTGCCAGCAGCGTACAGGAATCGAACACTGAAGCTTTCTTT | CASSVQESNTEAFF | TRBJ1-1 | 14 | TRBV9 | - | -
TGTGCCAGCAGCGCCGTTTCTGCTAGCGGGGGAACCACAGATACGCAGTATTTT | CASSAVSASGGTTDTQYF | TRBJ2-3 | 18 | TRBV6-4 | TRBD2 | -
TGTGCCAGCAGGCGCAAAAACATTCAGTACTTC | CASRRKNIQYF | TRBJ2-4 | 11 | TRBV6-5 | - | -
TGCGCCAGCTCCACTGGGGGCGGGAACGCTGAGCAGTTCTTC | CASSTGGGNAEQFF | TRBJ2-1 | 14 | TRBV5-1 | - | -
TGTGCCAGTAGTATTCAGGCCATGGATTCTGAAGCTTTCTTT | CASSIQAMDSEAFF | TRBJ1-1 | 14 | TRBV19 | - | -
TGCGCCAGCAGCTTGAGGCGGGAGTTCTACAATGAGCAGTTCTTC | CASSLRREFYNEQFF | TRBJ2-1 | 15 | TRBV5-1 | TRBD2 | -
TGTGCCAGCAGCTTGGGACAGGGAAGGGTTCAGCCCCAGCATTTT | CASSLGQGRVQPQHF | TRBJ1-5 | 15 | TRBV5-8 | TRBD1 | few
TGTGCCAGCAGCCTAGGGTTAGCGGTCTACAATGAGCAGTTCTTC | CASSLGLAVYNEQFF | TRBJ2-1 | 15 | TRBV9 | - | -
TGCGCCAGCAGCTTGGCCGGGCAGGACCAGCCCCAGCATTTT | CASSLAGQDQPQHF | TRBJ1-5 | 14 | TRBV5-1 | - | -
TGTGCCAGCAGTGAGGTCTACCTAGCCAAAAACATTCAGTACTTC | CASSEVYLAKNIQYF | TRBJ2-4 | 15 | TRBV2 | - | -
TGTGCCAGCAGCTTAAAGGGAGCCAACTATGGCTACACCTTC | CASSLKGANYGYTF | TRBJ1-2 | 14 | TRBV5-6 | - | few
TGTGCCAGCAGTCGTACAGGTGTAGCAGTGTCTTTCTTT | CASSRTGVAVSFF | TRBJ1-1 | 13 | TRBV6-5 | - | -
TGTGCCAGCAGCTACACTCCGGGACAGGGAAGTCACAATGAGCAGTTCTTC | CASSYTPGQGSHNEQFF | TRBJ2-1 | 17 | TRBV7-9 | TRBD1 | once
TGTGCCAGCAGTGGCTCGACAGACCACAATGAGCAGTTCTTC | CASSGSTDHNEQFF | TRBJ2-1 | 14 | TRBV6-4 | - | -
TGTGCCAGCAGCCTCGGACCTAACCCCCCCGGGGAGCTGTTTTTT | CASSLGPNPPGELFF | TRBJ2-2 | 15 | TRBV7-2 | - | -
TGCAGCGTTGAAGGGGAACTAGCGGGAGATACGCAGTATTTT | CSVEGELAGDTQYF | TRBJ2-3 | 14 | TRBV29-1 | TRBD2 | once
TGTGCCAGCTCACCACCATCTGGGGGTGGACAGCCCCAGCATTTT | CASSPPSGGGQPQHF | TRBJ1-5 | 15 | TRBV18 | - | -
TGCGCCAGCAGCCAGGGGAGCCTAGCGGACCTCTACAATGAGCAGTTCTTC | CASSQGSLADLYNEQFF | TRBJ2-1 | 17 | TRBV4-1 | TRBD2 | once
TGCGCCAGCAGCTTGACCTCGACAGGGAAAGAGACCCAGTACTTC | CASSLTSTGKETQYF | TRBJ2-5 | 15 | TRBV5-1 | TRBD1 | -
TGTGCCAGCAGCTTTTCAGGCGGAGCTAACTATGGCTACACCTTC | CASSFSGGANYGYTF | TRBJ1-2 | 15 | TRBV7-2 | - | -
TGTGCCAGCAGCCCGCGACAGGGAGGTGCAGATACGCAGTATTTT | CASSPRQGGADTQYF | TRBJ2-3 | 15 | TRBV7-9 | - | -
TGCAGCGTGACGGGGGTGAGGGGACATTCCTACGAGCAGTACTTC | CSVTGVRGHSYEQYF | TRBJ2-7 | 15 | TRBV29-1 | - | -
TGTGCCAGCAGTGACTCTGCAGGGGGCAAGTCACCCCTCCACTTT | CASSDSAGGKSPLHF | TRBJ1-6 | 15 | TRBV6-4 | TRBD1 | -
TGTGCCAGCAGCTCCAGACCCCGGGCCAGTCAGGATACGCAGTATTTT | CASSSRPRASQDTQYF | TRBJ2-3 | 16 | TRBV7-8 | - | -
TGTGCCAGCAGCAAAGTTGGGGGAGCCGGTTTAGATACGCAGTATTTT | CASSKVGGAGLDTQYF | TRBJ2-3 | 16 | TRBV21-1 | - | -
TGTGCCAGCAGTGGTGGGCAGGGACATCAGCCCCAGCATTTT | CASSGGQGHQPQHF | TRBJ1-5 | 14 | TRBV6-1 | - | -
TGTGCCACCGGAGGGACTAGCGGGAGCAATGAGCAGTTCTTC | CATGGTSGSNEQFF | TRBJ2-1 | 14 | TRBV6-4 | TRBD2 | -
TGTGCCAGCAGTTACTCGGTACAGAGTAACTATGGCTACACCTTC | CASSYSVQSNYGYTF | TRBJ1-2 | 15 | TRBV6-6 | - | few
TGTGCCAGCAGCGGAGGGGGGGCGCTGAACACTGAAGCTTTCTTT | CASSGGGALNTEAFF | TRBJ1-1 | 15 | TRBV14 | - | -
TGCGCCAGCAGACTAGCGGGAGGGTTCTATGAGCAGTTCTTC | CASRLAGGFYEQFF | TRBJ2-1 | 14 | TRBV5-1 | TRBD2 | -
TGTGCCAGCAGCTTACTAGCGGGAGGTTACGAGCAGTACTTC | CASSLLAGGYEQYF | TRBJ2-7 | 14 | TRBV7-2 | TRBD2 | -
TGTGCCAGCAGGGGGGCAACCTACGAGCAGTACTTC | CASRGATYEQYF | TRBJ2-7 | 12 | TRBV27 | - | -
TGCAGCGTTTTAGACAGAACCAACACTGAAGCTTTCTTT | CSVLDRTNTEAFF | TRBJ1-1 | 13 | TRBV29-1 | - | -
TGTGCCAGCAGCCGGGACGGACACTACGAGCAGTACTTC | CASSRDGHYEQYF | TRBJ2-7 | 13 | TRBV7-3 | - | few
TGTGCCAGCAGCCCGACCGGGAAAACCTACGAGCAGTACTTC | CASSPTGKTYEQYF | TRBJ2-7 | 14 | TRBV5-6 | - | -
TGTGCCAGCAGCCTAGAGAGCAGGCCAACCGGGGACGAGCAGTACTTC | CASSLESRPTGDEQYF | TRBJ2-7 | 16 | TRBV7-6 | - | -
TGTGCCAGTAGTCTCCCAATGGGAGGGTACACTGAAGCTTTCTTT | CASSLPMGGYTEAFF | TRBJ1-1 | 15 | TRBV19 | - | -
TGTGCCAGCTCACGACGGGGACTAGCGGGAGGGCCAGAGACCCAGTACTTC | CASSRRGLAGGPETQYF | TRBJ2-5 | 17 | TRBV18 | TRBD2 | -
TGCGCCAGCAGCGAGGGACAGGGGGCGAAAGATACGCAGTATTTT | CASSEGQGAKDTQYF | TRBJ2-3 | 15 | TRBV5-1 | TRBD1 | -
TGTGCCAGCAGGGCACGACACCTCTACGAGCAGTACTTC | CASRARHLYEQYF | TRBJ2-7 | 13 | TRBV6-5 | - | few
TGTGCCAGTAGTACAGGACGGAGCAATCAGCCCCAGCATTTT | CASSTGRSNQPQHF | TRBJ1-5 | 14 | TRBV19 | - | few
TGTGCCAGCAAAGATGGACTAGCTCCAGATACGCAGTATTTT | CASKDGLAPDTQYF | TRBJ2-3 | 14 | TRBV27 | TRBD2 | -
TGTGCCAGCAGCTACAGCGTGAGGGAGGGCTTCTACGAGCAGTACTTC | CASSYSVREGFYEQYF | TRBJ2-7 | 16 | TRBV7-8 | TRBD2 | few
TGTGCCAGCAGTTATGAGGGGTCCCAAGAGACCCAGTACTTC | CASSYEGSQETQYF | TRBJ2-5 | 14 | TRBV6-5 | - | -
TGTGCCAGTAGTATTATGCGCGGATCTTACAATGAGCAGTTCTTC | CASSIMRGSYNEQFF | TRBJ2-1 | 15 | TRBV19 | - | -
TGCAGCGCTGCCCAAAGCTCCTACAATGAGCAGTTCTTC | CSAAQSSYNEQFF | TRBJ2-1 | 13 | TRBV29-1 | - | medium-sized